This TCR beta chain was recovered during a study of T cell responses to AZD1222 COVID-19 vaccine. On this clone itself: Its antigen is still unknown.

Study conclusions and caveats: Among spike-specific TCRs, nearly half reportedly target unmutated variant regions. No day 14 peak samples; only post-peak repertoires were characterized. Mostly white British, mostly female donors; authors suggested clonal diversity may be underestimated. Among vaccine-associated CD4 TCRs, coverage spanned spike, with dominance at 160-218 and 743-854.

TCRdb's table, derived via immunoSEQ multiplex PCR, lists solely in-frame clones and lacks some. The top ten clones hold 11% of a sample with about 180,000 clones, about 90% of them seen once. The TCR sequence derives from an adult who received the AZD1222 COVID-19 vaccine. Material: peripheral blood, obtained 28 days after the second AZD1222 dose.

CDR3 nucleotide sequence: TGTGCCAGTAGTATCTGGCGGGGGACCTCTATACCGAGCTCCTACAATGAGCAGTTCTTC. The encoded protein is CASSIWRGTSIPSSYNEQFF. V gene TRBV19 combines with J gene TRBJ2-1; TRBD2 aligns across 7 bases. The CDR3 length is 20 residues. V was pared by 3 bases and J by 0 bases, with 17 bases of the junction left unmatched. Germline lookup yields CDR1 LNHDA and CDR2 SQIVND (reference sequence).